A selection of T cell receptor beta chains follows, all from one sample in a study of T cells after yellow fever vaccination. Via MiXCR, TCRdb re-called the 5' RACE reads, giving one row per CDR3 protein. The sample lists some 350,000 distinct CDR3 sequences; 8.5% to 9% were seen once. The input for sequencing was PBMCs, taken on the day of the first yellow fever vaccination. The receptors were gathered from a man aged 18 to 30 who received the YFV17D yellow fever vaccine. CDR3s include the opening cysteine and the closing phenylalanine or tryptophan. The order of the fields is V gene, clone size, CDR3 protein. Clone sizes are given selectively: once, few, many, or a class where the clone is expanded.

>TRBV4-3|NA
CASSQDPGTSGGTYNEQFF
>TRBV19|few
CASSIGGTGLYGYTF
>TRBV6-2/TRBV6-3|NA
CASSYSSGIQETQYF
>TRBV7-2|NA
CASSLGRREEKLFF
>TRBV6-2/TRBV6-3|many
CASRTSSRGNTEAFF
>TRBV2|NA
CASIPSLAKNIQYF
>TRBV12-3/TRBV12-4|few
CAISQGDSPLHF
>TRBV7-7|many
CASSRSRGAGNTIYF
>TRBV6-6|many
CASRDRDNQPQHF
>TRBV5-4|few
CASSEGQGATIQETQYF
>TRBV5-1|many
CASRSLAGGYNEQFF
>TRBV7-8|NA
CASSPYLAGGQFEQFF
>TRBV5-4|few
CASSSPRDEQFF
>TRBV29-1|many
CSVAMVGANVLTF
>TRBV7-6|NA
CASSGYSGGPYNEQFF
>TRBV20-1|many
CSAQGGAKNTEAFF
>TRBV15|NA
CATSKRQGSTEAFF
>TRBV6-5|many
CASSYSYVSNQPQHF
>TRBV10-3|few
CAISEGRGYYNEQFF
>TRBV2|NA
CASARGDTPTDTQYF
>TRBV5-5|few
CASSLWDSPQPQHF
>TRBV10-2|few
CASSEIDYNTEAFF
>TRBV6-5|few
CASSYGRAQYF
>TRBV6-5|NA
CASSNPNGGPGNEQFF
>TRBV6-5|many
CASSLFGGGETQYF
>TRBV5-1|many
CASSLVPDTQYF
>TRBV5-4|many
CASRNRTTDTQYF
>TRBV11-2|few
CASSLLPSGGSYNEQFF
>TRBV4-3|NA
CASSQAQGGFTDTQYF
>TRBV4-3|few
CASSQESGGTEAFF
>TRBV30|few
CACGQTIYGYTF
>TRBV6-2/TRBV6-3|few
CASQKPADGSYEQYF
>TRBV7-3|many
CASSPRAQETQYF
>TRBV7-2|many
CASSQGQNYGYTF
>TRBV12-3/TRBV12-4|NA
CASSFWTGGLNTEAFF
>TRBV20-1|few
CSARDPSGGANEQFF
>TRBV12-3/TRBV12-4|few
CASSLWPINEQFF
>TRBV6-1|NA
CASTLMGLSTDTQYF
>TRBV7-2|few
CASSPDRPNTGELFF
>TRBV12-3/TRBV12-4|many
CASSKRTGGNEKLFF
>TRBV7-9|NA
CASSYDREQYF
>TRBV4-1|NA
CASSQGGYGGNTEAFF
>TRBV5-5|many
CASSLGADGMTDTQYF
>TRBV4-3|many
CASSQAGQNTGELFF
>TRBV29-1|few
CTTLRDRGGDTQYF